This T cell receptor beta chain was sequenced for a study of a mutant IDH1 vaccine in newly diagnosed glioma (dated by TCRdb to about 2021). Describing the broader study: The approximately 30 treated patients were approximately 62% male and around 40% female, with a mean age of around 40 years. Before enrollment, most patients had been given radiochemotherapy with temozolomide as standard therapy, while the rest had received either radiotherapy alone or temozolomide alone. Peripheral blood was drawn at six visits: V03 (baseline), V05, V07, V10, V12 and V13. For exploratory analyses, about 25 treated patients had longitudinal TCRB deep sequencing done wherever samples were available. What the authors observed across the whole study: Pseudoprogression appeared unrelated to alterations in the top peripheral T cell clonotypes detected by TCRB sequencing. Immune responses induced by the vaccine were seen in about 93% of patients across multiple MHC alleles. Availability determined which PBMC samples were chosen for TCRB deep sequencing. The authors noted that analyses of patient blood samples could not be reproduced because of sample limitations.

On this clone: No cognate antigen has been identified for it. Within one base of it there is no much larger clone, and no base qualities were kept.

The CDR1 and CDR2 encoded by the germline V gene are SNHLY and FYNNEI. Ends trimmed: V by 7 bases, J by 4 bases; bases unmatched to a gene: 3. The CDR3, from cysteine to phenylalanine, totals 13 residues. The only DNA kept is the CDR3, 39 bases in frame from the first base. The time point label on this specimen signifies: baseline, week 1 (first vaccination visit). The treatment or condition label for this specimen denotes: pre-vaccination baseline after standard-of-care therapy. All donors had newly diagnosed IDH1-mutant astrocytomas of WHO grade 3 or 4 that showed loss of nuclear ATRX. The samples were drawn from NOA16, a multicentre, single-arm, open-label phase I trial in Germany that tested a mutant IDH1 peptide vaccine in humans for the first time. Visit V03 blood draws served as the baseline sample for immunogenicity testing. The DNeasy Blood and Tissue Kit was used to extract genomic DNA from EDTA blood for TCRB sequencing.

The library was produced with the immunoSEQ multiplex PCR assay. Following the manufacturer's protocol, the hsTCRB Kit was used to amplify rearranged TCR beta chain sequences. TCRB libraries were sequenced on an Illumina MiSeq. Regarding the original processing steps: The kit vendor's proprietary platform handled demultiplexing, trimming and gene mapping. Imported from immuneACCESS, the table was reduced by TCRdb to in-frame sequences with V and J called. These copies leave out some clones; in studies compared against another copy, an unresolved V gene accounts for under half, and the cause of the remainder is not known. V and J calls plus clone size are reproduced from that table; the DNA served to infer D and trimming. A total of roughly 84,000 clones appear in this sample, roughly four fifths of them only once. The ten top clones hold about 5.3% of the sample.

Specimen: PBMCs, collected from a glioma patient treated with radiotherapy, temozolomide or both. The clonotype originates from a middle-aged man with glioma. Some clones in this sample may be carry-over from other donors' samples. The V gene is TRBV2 and the J gene is TRBJ1-3; 8 junctional bases match TRBD1. The bases are TGTGCCAGCACAGGGGGCGTAGGAAACACCATATATTTT. This encodes CASTGGVGNTIYF.